The 8 T cell receptor beta chains reported below all come from one sample, sequenced in a study of graft-versus-host responses after intestinal transplantation. Produced via immunoSEQ multiplex PCR; TCRdb's table is partial and in-frame only. The sample contains about 89,000 clones, roughly nine tenths of which appear only once. The antigens for these receptors are not known. Sequenced here: unstimulated CD4+ T cells sorted from spleen or lymph node cells, sampled before intestinal transplant. The receptor source for this set is a human donor who received an intestinal transplant.

The rearrangement uses TRBV7-2 and TRBJ2-5, with no clear D. The CDR3 loop spans 13 amino acids. V lost 1 base and J 7 bases, leaving 10 bases between the germline ends. Germline-derived CDR1 and CDR2 are SGHTA and FQGNSA. CDR3: CASSLDETGTQYF. CDR3 DNA sequence: TGTGCCAGCAGCTTAGACGAGACGGGGACCCAGTACTTC.

This clone occurred once. The genes are TRBV5-4 and TRBJ2-4; 9 bases map to TRBD1. The germline CDR1 and CDR2 sequences are SGHNT and YYREEE (reference sequence). The junction had 4 bases not matched to a gene; V was cut back by 0 bases and J by 6 bases. This CDR3 contains 15 residues. The CDR3, as DNA: TGTGCCAGCAGCTTGGATGGGACAGGGATAAACATTCAGTACTTC. The encoded protein is CASSLDGTGINIQYF.

This clone was seen a single time. The CDR3 bases are TGTGCCAGCAGCTTAGCGGTAGCGGGGGGGTTCACAGATACGCAGTATTTT. This encodes CASSLAVAGGFTDTQYF. This chain links TRBV7-2 with TRBJ2-3; 11 nucleotides line up with TRBD2. Germline V lookup: CDR1 SGHTA, CDR2 FQGNSA. The length of the CDR3 is 17 residues. After removal of 0 bases from V and 2 bases from J, the junction contained 4 bases not matched to a gene.

This chain joins TRBV9 and TRBJ2-7; D is possibly TRBD1 (6 bases). V dropped 0 bases and J dropped 0 bases, with 16 bases sitting between them. CDR1 SGDLS and CDR2 YYNGEE come from the germline V gene. This CDR3 is built from 17 residues. This CDR3 reads CASSVGASTGSSYEQYF. Here the CDR3 DNA reads TGTGCCAGCAGCGTAGGGGCTTCGACAGGAAGCTCCTACGAGCAGTACTTC.

The rearrangement links TRBV14 to TRBJ2-7; TRBD1 might be the D (8 bases). This CDR3 has 16 residues. The germline V and J ends were trimmed by 0 bases and 7 bases, with 19 bases remaining between them. Germline V CDR1 and CDR2: SGHDN, FVKESK. The CDR3 DNA sequence: TGTGCCAGCAGCCAAGACACTTGGACAGGGAGGGGGGAGCAGTACTTC. Protein: CASSQDTWTGRGEQYF.

The chain links TRBV6-6 to TRBJ1-1, with 8 positions matching TRBD1. This CDR3 is 13 amino acids long. Trimming at V came to 6 bases and at J to 5 bases, leaving 5 bases not matched to a gene. Germline-derived CDR1 and CDR2 are MNHNY and SVGAGI (reference sequence). The CDR3 DNA is TGTGCCAGCAGCCCACAGGGGGTGACTGAAGCTTTCTTT. Translating it yields CASSPQGVTEAFF.

The rearrangement uses TRBV27 and TRBJ1-6, with a weak D call TRBD1 (5 bases). From germline, CDR1 is MNHEY and CDR2 SMNVEV (reference sequence). Trimming took off 6 bases at V and 9 bases at J, with 15 bases between the two ends. The CDR3 runs 14 residues. The CDR3 sequence is CASRVRQGSSPLHF. CDR3 sequence (DNA): TGTGCCAGCAGGGTACGGCAGGGAAGTTCACCCCTCCACTTT.

V is TRBV6-1 and J is TRBJ2-2, with 8 bases aligning to TRBD1. With 2 bases clipped from V and 6 bases from J, the junction kept 2 bases outside the gene matches. CDR3 size: 14 residues. In germline, CDR1 is MNHNS, CDR2 SASEGT. As DNA, the CDR3 is TGTGCCAGCAGTGAACTACAGGGGGCCGGGGAGCTGTTTTTT. This codes for CASSELQGAGELFF.